One and the same sample provided the 24 T cell receptor beta chains below, sequenced in a study of cytomegalovirus exposure and HLA in healthy donors. Researchers ran the PCR with 60 Vbeta and 13 Jbeta primers. The method was immunoSEQ multiplex PCR; TCRdb's version includes in-frame clones alone and lacks a portion of them. The sample has 110,000 to 150,000 clones; around 72% are singletons. The sample taken for sequencing was PBMCs. These receptors were obtained from a young man in good health and CMV-seropositive.

V is TRBV9 and J is TRBJ2-3, with 9 bases fitting TRBD2. V was clipped by 3 bases and J by 2 bases; unmatched bases: 4. Looked up from germline, CDR1 is SGDLS and CDR2 is YYNGEE. This CDR3 comprises 15 residues. CDR3 bases: TGTGCCAGCAGCGAAGGGACTAGCTTCACAGATACGCAGTATTTT. Its translation is CASSEGTSFTDTQYF.

The V call is TRBV5-1, the J call TRBJ2-5; 7 positions agree with TRBD2. J gave up 5 bases and V 4 bases, and 8 bases lay outside the gene matches. Looked up from germline, CDR1 is SGHRS and CDR2 is YFSETQ. The CDR3 has 14 amino acids. CDR3 amino acids: CASSMGLGGETQYF. Here the CDR3 DNA reads TGCGCCAGCAGCATGGGACTCGGGGGGGAGACCCAGTACTTC.

This rearrangement joins TRBV7-2 to TRBJ1-3, with TRBD1 matching over 8 bases. The V and J ends lost 4 bases and 0 bases, in that order; junction bases with no gene match: 5. The CDR3 is 16 residues long. Germline V gene sequence: CDR1 SGHTA, CDR2 FQGNSA. The CDR3 spells CASSSDRATSGNTIYF. For the CDR3, the DNA is TGTGCCAGCAGCTCGGACAGGGCCACCTCTGGAAACACCATATATTTT.

In its sample, this clone was seen a few times. V gene TRBV5-1 combines with J gene TRBJ2-5; a weak D match, TRBD2 (7 bases). Germline assignment: CDR1 SGHRS and CDR2 YFSETQ. This CDR3 has 15 amino acids. V was shortened by 2 bases and J by 5 bases, with 16 bases between the two germline ends. CDR3 protein: CASSFSGGFMETQYF. CDR3 bases: TGCGCCAGCAGCTTTTCGGGGGGCTTTATGGAGACCCAGTACTTC.

The chain carries TRBV6-5 and TRBJ2-7; 7 nucleotides agree with TRBD1. CDR1 and CDR2 from the germline V gene are MNHEY and SVGAGI. This CDR3 spans 15 amino acids. Trimming cost V 0 bases and J 4 bases; bases outside gene matches: 6. The CDR3 nucleotides read TGTGCCAGCAGTTACTCGAACAGGGGAAGGTACGAGCAGTACTTC. This codes for CASSYSNRGRYEQYF.

The chain links TRBV6-1 to TRBJ2-5; D is perhaps TRBD2 (6 bases). The end of the DNA aligns better with TRBJ2-7, so the J call may be wrong. This CDR3 region has 15 residues. Germline CDR1 is MNHNS and CDR2 is SASEGT. The CDR3 nucleotides are TGTGCCAGCAGTGAATCGGGGGACCCCTCCTACGAGCAGTACTTC. Amino acid sequence: CASSESGDPSYEQYF.

This chain links TRBV7-2 with TRBJ1-6, with 8 bases that match TRBD1. There are 15 residues in the CDR3. Germline V gives CDR1 SGHTA, CDR2 FQGNSA. After removal of 0 bases from V and 10 bases from J, the junction contained 5 bases not matched to a gene. CDR3 protein: CASSLALRGRSPLHF. For the CDR3, the DNA is TGTGCCAGCAGCTTAGCTCTCAGGGGGCGGTCACCCCTCCACTTT.

This chain links TRBV19 with TRBJ2-2; a weak D match, TRBD1 (6 bases). Trimming removed 3 bases from V and 2 bases from J, with 13 bases in between. Germline CDR1 LNHDA, CDR2 SQIVND (reference sequence). The CDR3 sequence is 16 residues long. The chain's CDR3 is CASSIGTGINTGELFF. The DNA for the CDR3 is TGTGCCAGTAGTATTGGAACAGGGATTAACACCGGGGAGCTGTTTTTT. The entire variable domain, with the rest obtained from reference TRBV19 and TRBJ2-2, is as follows: DGGITQSPKYLFRKEGQNVTLSCEQNLNHDAMYWYRQDPGQGLRLIYYSQIVNDFQKGDIAEGYSVSREKKESFPLTVTSAQKNPTAFYLCASSIGTGINTGELFFGEGSRLTVL.

The chain carries TRBV6-1 and TRBJ2-3, with unresolved D. The V end lost 4 bases, the J end lost 7 bases, and 9 bases lay between the germline ends. Germline V CDR1 and CDR2: MNHNS, SASEGT. The CDR3 consists of 12 residues. CDR3: CASSASRYTQYF. CDR3 bases: TGTGCCAGCAGTGCTAGTAGGTATACGCAGTATTTT.

The chain recombines TRBV18 with TRBJ2-1, with D possibly TRBD2 on 6 matching bases. The CDR3 is made up of 17 amino acids. Germline V gene sequence: CDR1 KGHSH, CDR2 LQKENI. The V end was cut by 4 bases, the J end by 2 bases, with 18 bases between. In nucleotides, the CDR3 is TGTGCCAGCTCACGAAAGACGGGAGTGGGCCCCTACAATGAGCAGTTCTTC. Translated: CASSRKTGVGPYNEQFF. Full variable domain (remainder filled in from reference TRBV18 and TRBJ2-1): NAGVMQNPRHLVRRRGQEARLRCSPMKGHSHVYWYRQLPEEGLKFMVYLQKENIIDESGMPKERFSAEFPKEGPSILRIQQVVRGDSAAYFCASSRKTGVGPYNEQFFGPGTRLTVL.

This clone has a handful of counts. The chain couples TRBV4-3 to TRBJ2-1, with 7 bases identical to TRBD2. Germline trimming cut 0 bases from V and 3 bases from J; bases unmatched to any gene: 8. This CDR3 is built from 17 residues. The V gene's germline CDR1 is LGHNA and CDR2 YSLEER. CDR3 residues: CASSQDNLAAFYNEQFF. CDR3 bases: TGCGCCAGCAGCCAAGATAACCTAGCGGCCTTCTACAATGAGCAGTTCTTC.

The chain is built from TRBV5-4 and TRBJ2-1; 8 bases map to TRBD2. Germline V lookup: CDR1 SGHNT, CDR2 YYREEE (reference sequence). V dropped 5 bases and J dropped 4; count of bases not matched to a gene: 11. The CDR3 loop spans 16 amino acids. CDR3 DNA sequence: TGTGCCAGCAGTTCGGGACTAGTGGGGGTATACAATGAGCAGTTCTTC. It translates to CASSSGLVGVYNEQFF.

The chain's CDR3 is CASSIADSSYEQYF. The CDR3 DNA reads as TGTGCCAGTAGTATCGCGGACTCCTCCTACGAGCAGTACTTC. The chain joins TRBV19 to TRBJ2-7; possible D gene TRBD2, 5 bases. The CDR3 has 14 residues. V gave up 3 bases and J gave up 0 bases, with 9 bases separating them. Germline CDR1 and CDR2: LNHDA and SQIVND (reference sequence).

The chain carries TRBV2 and TRBJ2-1, with 9 bases that match TRBD1. There are 15 residues in the CDR3. Losses at the gene ends were 7 bases for V and 8 bases for J; bases not matched to a gene: 12. Germline V CDR1 and CDR2: SNHLY, FYNNEI. Written as DNA, the CDR3 is TGTGCCAGCACTGGGAAGGGACAGGGATGGGATGAGCAGTTCTTC. It yields the protein CASTGKGQGWDEQFF.

This clone was seen a single time. V usage is TRBV29-1 and J usage is TRBJ2-2; 7 bases match TRBD2. V was clipped by 6 bases and J by 0 bases; unmatched bases: 4. CDR1 and CDR2 from the germline V gene are SQVTM and ANQGSEA. This CDR3 contains 14 residues. CDR3: CSVASGANTGELFF. CDR3 DNA sequence: TGCAGCGTAGCGAGCGGGGCGAACACCGGGGAGCTGTTTTTT.

The chain employs TRBV11-2 and TRBJ1-5, with D uncertain. Germline V gene data show CDR1 as SGHAT and CDR2 as FQNNGV. The CDR3 extends over 14 amino acids. V dropped 1 base and J dropped 3 bases, with 7 bases sitting between them. CDR3 in amino acids: CASSLGGFNQPQHF. For the CDR3, the DNA is TGTGCCAGCAGCTTAGGAGGGTTCAATCAGCCCCAGCATTTT.

The chain employs TRBV28 and TRBJ1-6; TRBD1 aligns across 11 bases. CDR3 length: 15 residues. Looked up from germline, CDR1 is MDHEN and CDR2 is SYDVKM. V trimming: 5 bases; J trimming: 14 bases; junction bases outside the gene matches: 11. The chain's CDR3 is CASSATGQGVGALHF. CDR3 sequence (DNA): TGTGCCAGCAGTGCCACGGGACAGGGGGTGGGGGCCCTCCACTTT.

The chain has TRBV7-6 and TRBJ2-2; TRBD1 aligns across 12 bases. V shed 5 bases, J shed 5 bases, and the junction held 3 bases outside the gene matches. The germline V gene encodes CDR1 SGHVS and CDR2 FNYEAQ. The CDR3 extends over 15 amino acids. Here the CDR3 reads CASSGTGGITGELFF. The CDR3 bases are TGTGCCAGCAGCGGGACAGGGGGCATAACCGGGGAGCTGTTTTTT.

The genes are TRBV29-1 and TRBJ1-5; D is unclear. The germline gives CDR1 SQVTM, CDR2 ANQGSEA. V lost 3 bases and J 3 bases, leaving 9 bases between the germline ends. The CDR3 is made up of 13 amino acids. CDR3 protein: CSVDGGYNQPQHF. As DNA, the CDR3 is TGCAGCGTTGACGGAGGGTACAATCAGCCCCAGCATTTT.

This clone has a handful of counts. This rearrangement joins TRBV28 to TRBJ1-4; perhaps TRBD1 as D (6 bases). Looked up from germline, CDR1 is MDHEN and CDR2 is SYDVKM. Trimming took 5 bases from V and 12 from J, leaving 19 bases between them. CDR3 size: 14 residues. Here the CDR3 DNA reads TGTGCCAGCAGTAGGGACATTTACCCGCGGGAACTGTTTTTT. Its protein is CASSRDIYPRELFF.

This rearrangement joins TRBV2 to TRBJ2-3, with D tentatively TRBD1 (5 bases). Germline CDR1 SNHLY, CDR2 FYNNEI. Trimming removed 6 bases from V and 6 bases from J, with 22 bases in between. The CDR3 length is 16 residues. The CDR3: CASRGLGWRKVDTQYF. The CDR3 nucleotides are TGTGCCAGCAGGGGGCTGGGGTGGCGGAAGGTGGATACGCAGTATTTT.

The chain recombines TRBV2 with TRBJ2-7; D is undetermined. The CDR3 totals 15 residues. V was cut by 6 bases and J by 0 bases, with 15 bases left in between. Looked up from germline, CDR1 is SNHLY and CDR2 is FYNNEI. The CDR3 protein is CASRYGFRSSYEQYF. The CDR3, as DNA: TGTGCCAGCAGGTACGGTTTCAGGTCCTCCTACGAGCAGTACTTC.

The V gene is TRBV9, the J gene TRBJ2-7, with 9 bases that match TRBD2. With V trimmed by 1 base and J by 3 bases, 5 bases remained unmatched. Per the germline V gene, CDR1 is SGDLS and CDR2 is YYNGEE. CDR3 length: 15 residues. The CDR3 region has the DNA TGTGCCAGCAGCGTAATGGGTAGCGGGAGCTACGAGCAGTACTTC. As protein: CASSVMGSGSYEQYF.

The CDR3 coding sequence is TGCGCCAGCAGCCCCGGACAGGGAGGCTATGGCTACACCTTC. Translation: CASSPGQGGYGYTF. The gene calls are TRBV5-1 and TRBJ1-2, with 8 bases matching TRBD1. V lost 4 bases to trimming and J lost 4 bases; unmatched junction nucleotides: 6. CDR1 is SGHRS and CDR2 is YFSETQ in the germline V gene. The CDR3 contains 14 residues.